This entry features one TCR beta chain sequence. This entry comes from a study of blood T cell repertoires in COVID-19. Generated by immunoSEQ multiplex PCR, the TCRdb table keeps only in-frame clones and is missing some. The top ten clones hold roughly 5% of a sample with under 250,000 clones, roughly 80% of them seen once. Germline V CDR1 and CDR2: SEHNR, FQNEAQ (reference sequence). This CDR3 has 15 amino acids. V lost 5 bases, J lost 0 bases, and 5 bases stayed unmatched. Sequencing was carried out using peripheral blood. The clonotype was recovered from an older woman who had recovered from COVID-19. The J gene is TRBJ2-7, the V gene TRBV7-9; 9 bases align to TRBD2. The CDR3 DNA follows: TGTGCCAGCAGCCCCGCTAGCGGGGTCTCCTACGAGCAGTACTTC. Amino acids: CASSPASGVSYEQYF.